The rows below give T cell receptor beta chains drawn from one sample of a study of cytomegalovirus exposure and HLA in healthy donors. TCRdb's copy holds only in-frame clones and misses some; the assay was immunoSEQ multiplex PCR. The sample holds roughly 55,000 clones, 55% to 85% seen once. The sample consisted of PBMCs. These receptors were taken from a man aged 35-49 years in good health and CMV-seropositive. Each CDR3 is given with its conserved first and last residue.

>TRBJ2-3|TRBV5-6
CASSFLRGDTQYF
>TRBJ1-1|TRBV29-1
CRVDSPGTEAFF
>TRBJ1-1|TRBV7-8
CASSSGISEAFF
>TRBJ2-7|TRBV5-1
CASGSGTVSYEQYF
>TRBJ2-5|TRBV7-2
CASSLSGLQTQYF
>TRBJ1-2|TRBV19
CASTDRQVNYGYTF
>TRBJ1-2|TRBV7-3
CASSQNPGTGIDGYTF
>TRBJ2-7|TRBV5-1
CASSLGSGYEQYF
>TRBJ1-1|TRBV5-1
CASSLATDEAFF
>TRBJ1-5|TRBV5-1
CASSLAGGEGQPQHF
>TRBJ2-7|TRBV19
CASSIGTGGSYEQYF
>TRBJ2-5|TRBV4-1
CASSQGDRDQETQYF
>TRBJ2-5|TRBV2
CASRKGRAIQETQYF
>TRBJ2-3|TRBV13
CASSPWGRRGLRSTQYF
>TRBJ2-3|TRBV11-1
CASGPRGAGYTNTQYF
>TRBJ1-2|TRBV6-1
CASGQGDAYGYTF
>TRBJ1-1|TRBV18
CASSPRAENTEAFF